The 5 T cell receptor beta chains below were found in one sample sequenced in a study of T cells in Graves' hyperthyroidism and ophthalmopathy. Regions amplified from RNA transcripts were the TCR beta CDR3 regions. The TCR CDR3 first-round RT-PCR relied on the HTBI primer set. TCRdb reprocessed the multiplex PCR reads via MiXCR and lists one record per CDR3 protein. The sample includes around 800,000 distinct CDR3 sequences, about 38% of them seen just once. Sequencing was done on a sample of blood. Receptor source: a man aged 18 to 29 with Graves' hyperthyroidism.

Many counts were recorded for this clonotype. CDR3 amino acids: CASSARGYEQYF. CDR3 bases: TGTGCCAGCAGTGCAAGGGGCTACGAGCAGTACTTC. The chain has TRBV25-1 and TRBJ2-7; D might be TRBD1 (5 bases). The CDR3 covers 12 residues. V was shortened by 4 bases and J by 3 bases, with 7 bases between the two germline ends. The germline V gene encodes CDR1 MGHDK and CDR2 SYGVNS.

V gene TRBV29-1 combines with J gene TRBJ2-5, with a weak D call TRBD2 (7 bases). V lost 3 bases and J lost 9, with 17 bases in between. This CDR3 is 13 amino acids long. CDR1 SQVTM and CDR2 ANQGSEA come from the germline V gene. The DNA of the CDR3 is TGCAGCGTTGAGGGGGGAGGGGGGAGGGCCCAGTACTTC. The encoded protein is CSVEGGGGRAQYF.

The gene calls are TRBV12-3 or TRBV12-4 and TRBJ1-6; no reliable D call. The germline V and J ends were trimmed by 3 bases and 10 bases, with 10 bases remaining between them. CDR3 length: 13 residues. CDR3 in DNA: TGTGCCAGCAGTTTCAACAGTGAGTCACCCCTCCACTTT. This encodes CASSFNSESPLHF.

V and J are TRBV3-1 and TRBJ1-2, with D unresolved. The germline V gene encodes CDR1 LGHDT and CDR2 YNNKEL (reference sequence). V gave up 2 bases and J gave up 3 bases, with 10 bases separating them. The CDR3 loop spans 14 amino acids. The CDR3 loop is CASSQLGVDYGYTF. As DNA, the CDR3 is TGTGCCAGCAGCCAACTCGGTGTGGACTATGGCTACACCTTC.

This clonotype has a handful of counts. CDR3 region: CASSTNPDRANTGELFF. The CDR3 nucleotides are TGTGCCAGTAGTACCAATCCGGACAGGGCCAACACCGGGGAGCTGTTTTTT. The chain carries TRBV19 and TRBJ2-2; 8 bases line up with TRBD1. Germline loops: CDR1 LNHDA, CDR2 SQIVND (reference sequence). J lost 2 bases, V lost 4 bases, and 9 bases had no gene match. This CDR3 is 17 amino acids long.